This T cell receptor beta chain was obtained from a study of OX40 agonist ivuxolimab in advanced cancers. The wider study: Every patient in dose escalation had hepatocellular carcinoma, melanoma, renal cell or head and neck cancer. Partial responses occurred in three patients (one hepatocellular carcinoma, two cutaneous melanoma).

Concerning this clone itself: The antigen is undetermined.

Findings and caveats of the study: Partly responding patients at 0.1-3.0 mg/kg showed some of the smallest clonal expansion. The specificity for antigen of the expanded peripheral T cells was not determined.

Repertoires were generated with immunoSEQ multiplex PCR, while TCRdb's copy carries only in-frame clones and drops some. The table includes about 94,000 clones, roughly 94% detected once. With V trimmed by 6 bases and J by 1 base, 6 bases remained unmatched. Germline values: CDR1 LNHDA, CDR2 SQIVND (reference sequence). The CDR3 sequence is 14 residues long. The chain uses TRBV19 and TRBJ2-7, with TRBD1 matching over 7 bases. This receptor was identified in an adult with an advanced solid tumor such as melanoma, head and neck, liver or kidney cancer. The source was CD4+ or CD8+ T cells sorted from blood, collected in a trial of the OX40 agonist ivuxolimab. CDR3 in DNA: TGTGCCAGTAGCAGGGGACAGCCATCCTACGAGCAGTACTTC. Translating it yields CASSRGQPSYEQYF.